These 5 T cell receptor beta chains share one sample of origin, sequenced in a study of T cells after posttransplantation cyclophosphamide. Using immunoSEQ multiplex PCR, the repertoire was profiled, and TCRdb retains in-frame clones only, with some absent. The sample contains over 25,000 clones, none of them singletons. The sequenced sample consisted of PBMCs. The receptors here all came from a woman aged 55-69 years in good health, CMV-negative, and a related stem cell transplant donor.

This chain connects TRBV9 to TRBJ2-5; TRBD2 aligns across 10 bases. The length of the CDR3 is 15 residues. The germline gives CDR1 SGDLS, CDR2 YYNGEE. V dropped 3 bases and J dropped 4; count of bases not matched to a gene: 6. The CDR3 DNA is TGTGCCAGCAGCGAGCAAGCGGGGGGGAGAGAGACCCAGTACTTC. This encodes CASSEQAGGRETQYF.

This clone has a count of ten or more. The V call is TRBV2, the J call TRBJ2-2; D perhaps matches TRBD1 (5 bases). From germline, CDR1 is SNHLY and CDR2 FYNNEI. Trimming removed 3 bases at V and 6 bases at J, with 5 bases between. CDR3 length: 12 residues. The CDR3 nucleotides read TGTGCCAGCAGTGAGGGGCCCGGGGAGCTGTTTTTT. This codes for CASSEGPGELFF.

There are many counts of this clone. V gene TRBV5-1 combines with J gene TRBJ1-2; D possibly corresponds to TRBD1 (6 bases). The CDR3 consists of 15 residues. Germline CDR1 reads SGHRS; CDR2 reads YFSETQ. With 0 bases removed from V and 5 bases from J, the gap between germline ends came to 14 bases. The CDR3 sequence is CASSLEAGASYGYTF. The CDR3, as DNA: TGCGCCAGCAGCTTGGAGGCAGGGGCGAGTTATGGCTACACCTTC.

This clone occurred a few times. V gene TRBV30 combines with J gene TRBJ2-1; 7 positions match TRBD2. The germline CDR1 and CDR2 sequences are GTSNPN and SVGIG (reference sequence). This CDR3 comprises 14 residues. The V gene end was trimmed by 4 bases and the J gene end by 7 bases; junction bases not matched to a gene: 10. The chain's CDR3 is CAWTSPRGVNEQFF. CDR3 coding DNA: TGTGCCTGGACCTCCCCTCGGGGGGTAAATGAGCAGTTCTTC.

This clone was found many times. The genes are TRBV28 and TRBJ1-1; D is ambiguous. Deletions cut 4 bases from V and 1 base from J, with 4 bases between. This CDR3 is built from 12 residues. Germline V CDR1 and CDR2: MDHEN, SYDVKM. The CDR3, as DNA: TGTGCCAGCAGTTACAAGAACACTGAAGCTTTCTTT. It translates to CASSYKNTEAFF.